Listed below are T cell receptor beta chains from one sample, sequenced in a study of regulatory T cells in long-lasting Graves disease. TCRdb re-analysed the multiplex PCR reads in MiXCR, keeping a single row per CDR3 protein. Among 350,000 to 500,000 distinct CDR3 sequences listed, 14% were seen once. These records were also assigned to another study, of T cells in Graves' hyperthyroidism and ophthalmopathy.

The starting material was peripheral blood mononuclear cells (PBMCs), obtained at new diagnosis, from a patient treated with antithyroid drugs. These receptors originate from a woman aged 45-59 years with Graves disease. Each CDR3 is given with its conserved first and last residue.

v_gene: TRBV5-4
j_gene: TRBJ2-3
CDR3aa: CASSQQGPTYTQYF

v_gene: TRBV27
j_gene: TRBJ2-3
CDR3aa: CASSLTGGGSDTQYF

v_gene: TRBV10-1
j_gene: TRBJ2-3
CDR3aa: CASSESGGAPTDTQYF

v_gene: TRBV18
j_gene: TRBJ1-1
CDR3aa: CASSPLADTEAFF

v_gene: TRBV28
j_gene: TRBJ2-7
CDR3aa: CASSPQGGPTYEQYF

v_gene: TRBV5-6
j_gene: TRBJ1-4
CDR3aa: CASSWTGDEKLFF

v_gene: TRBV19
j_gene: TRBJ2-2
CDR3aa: CASSTVAGATGELFF

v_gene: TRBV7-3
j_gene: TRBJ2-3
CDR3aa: CASSLTSGSESTDTQYF

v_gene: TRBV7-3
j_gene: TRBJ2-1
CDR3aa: CASSPDPQMDEQFF

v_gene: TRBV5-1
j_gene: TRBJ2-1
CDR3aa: CASSLGGLAAEQFF

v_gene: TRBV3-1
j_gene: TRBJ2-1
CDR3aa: CASSQESGGRMQFF

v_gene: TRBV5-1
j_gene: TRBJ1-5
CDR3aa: CASSLRGAPNQPQHF

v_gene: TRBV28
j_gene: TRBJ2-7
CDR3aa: CASRPGAGDIYEQYF

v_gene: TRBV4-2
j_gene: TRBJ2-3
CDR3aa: CASSQEYSRGPVLAASTDTQYF

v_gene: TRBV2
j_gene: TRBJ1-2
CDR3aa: CASNMQGLIDDGYTF

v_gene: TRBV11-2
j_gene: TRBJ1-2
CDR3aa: CASSYSELGVLGGYTF

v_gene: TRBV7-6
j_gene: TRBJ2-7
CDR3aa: CASSLDLAAYEQYF

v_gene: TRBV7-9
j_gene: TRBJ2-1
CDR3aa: CASSTDSGIGNEQFF

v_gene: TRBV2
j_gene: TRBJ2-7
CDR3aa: CARGSGPYEQYF

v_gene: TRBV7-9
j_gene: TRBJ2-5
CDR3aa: CATATGGETQYF

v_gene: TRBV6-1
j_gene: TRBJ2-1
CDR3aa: CASIHSQDRGNEQFF

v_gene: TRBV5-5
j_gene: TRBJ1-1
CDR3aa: CATGWGTMNTEAFF

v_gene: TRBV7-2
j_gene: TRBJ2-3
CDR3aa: CASSSFGGYNTDTQYF

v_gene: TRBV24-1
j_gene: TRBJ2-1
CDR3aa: CATSDLTSGTYNEQFF

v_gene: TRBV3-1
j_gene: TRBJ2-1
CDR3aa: CASSQDDLAGVNEQFF

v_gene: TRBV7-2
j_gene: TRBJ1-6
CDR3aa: CASSSPWGQGSNSPLHF

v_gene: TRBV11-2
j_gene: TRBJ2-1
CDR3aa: CASSSLGRSSSYNEQFF

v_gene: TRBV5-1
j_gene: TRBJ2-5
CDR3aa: CASSLRGDKETQYF

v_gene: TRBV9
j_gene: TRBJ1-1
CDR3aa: CASSADTATEAFF

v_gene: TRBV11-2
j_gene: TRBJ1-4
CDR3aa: CASRLGGTDSEKLFF

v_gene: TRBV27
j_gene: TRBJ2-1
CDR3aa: CASSLTLAGGNNEQFF

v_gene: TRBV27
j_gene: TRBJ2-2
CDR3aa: CASSLRHNTGELFF

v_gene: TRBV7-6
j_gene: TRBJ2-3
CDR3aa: CASSSGLPTDTQYF

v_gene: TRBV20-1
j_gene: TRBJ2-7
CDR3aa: CSAREGSGPYEQYF

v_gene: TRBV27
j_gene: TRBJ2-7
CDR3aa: CASSLYLAGAYEQYF

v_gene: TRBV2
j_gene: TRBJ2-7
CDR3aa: CASSYGLDYEQYF

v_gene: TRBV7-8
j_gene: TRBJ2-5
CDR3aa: CASSYAMGGETQYF

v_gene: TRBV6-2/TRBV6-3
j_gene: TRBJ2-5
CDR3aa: CASSYPDSDAQETQYF

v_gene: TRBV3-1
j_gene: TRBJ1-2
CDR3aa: CASSQETPYGYTF

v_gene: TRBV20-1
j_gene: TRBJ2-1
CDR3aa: CSARAWGATYGNEQFF

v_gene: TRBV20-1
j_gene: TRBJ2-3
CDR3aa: CSAHISGRVTDTQYF

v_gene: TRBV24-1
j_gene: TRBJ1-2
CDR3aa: CATSDTGTGDGYTF

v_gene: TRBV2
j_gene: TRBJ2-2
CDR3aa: CASSEDRDAGELFF

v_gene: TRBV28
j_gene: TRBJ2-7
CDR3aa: CASSLGWTSFTYEQYF

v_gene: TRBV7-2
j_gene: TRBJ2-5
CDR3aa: CASSLRLASYETQYF

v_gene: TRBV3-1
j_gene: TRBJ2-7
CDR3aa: CASSRGKSEQYF

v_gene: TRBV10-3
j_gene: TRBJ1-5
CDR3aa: CASQLDRGSSNQPQHF

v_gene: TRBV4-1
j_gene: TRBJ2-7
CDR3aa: CASSQVIRGRDEQYF

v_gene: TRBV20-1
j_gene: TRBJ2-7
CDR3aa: CSASQAGSPYEQYF

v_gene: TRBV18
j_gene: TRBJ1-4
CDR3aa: CASSPGQSTNEKLFF

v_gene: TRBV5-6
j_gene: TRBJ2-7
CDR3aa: CASSTDTDSYEQYF

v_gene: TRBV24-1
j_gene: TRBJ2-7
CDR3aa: CATSDTNTYEQYF

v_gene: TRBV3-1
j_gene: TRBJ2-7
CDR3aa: CASSQGSGSPYEQYF